This T cell receptor (beta chain) appears in the sequencing data of a study of T cell changes during pregnancy in multiple sclerosis. Germline V gene sequence: CDR1 SGHDT, CDR2 YYEEEE. The CDR3 has 13 amino acids. V was pared by 0 bases and J by 4 bases, with 7 bases between. TCRdb's table, derived via immunoSEQ multiplex PCR, lists solely in-frame clones and lacks some. The table shows some 49,000 clones, with about 91% occurring only once. The sample was CD4+ T cells from peripheral blood mononuclear cells, taken in the second trimester of pregnancy. This chain connects TRBV5-6 to TRBJ1-2; D not certain. This clonotype originated in a female donor in good health, enrolled as a control in a pregnancy study. The CDR3 DNA reads TGTGCCAGCAGCTTGGCCGGACTCTATGGCTACACCTTC. Residues: CASSLAGLYGYTF.